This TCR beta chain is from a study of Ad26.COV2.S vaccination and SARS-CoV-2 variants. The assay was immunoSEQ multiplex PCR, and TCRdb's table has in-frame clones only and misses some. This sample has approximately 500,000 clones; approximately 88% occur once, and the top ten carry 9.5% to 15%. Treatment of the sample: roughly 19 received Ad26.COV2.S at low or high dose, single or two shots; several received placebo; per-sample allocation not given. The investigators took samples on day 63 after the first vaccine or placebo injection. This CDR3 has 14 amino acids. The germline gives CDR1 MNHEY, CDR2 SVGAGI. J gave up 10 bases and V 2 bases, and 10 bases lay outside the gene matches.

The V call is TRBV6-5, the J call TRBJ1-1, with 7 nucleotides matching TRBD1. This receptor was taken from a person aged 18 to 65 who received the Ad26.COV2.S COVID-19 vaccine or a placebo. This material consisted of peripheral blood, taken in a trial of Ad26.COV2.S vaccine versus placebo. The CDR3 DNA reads TGTGCCAGCAGTTACGAATCTTCGGGACAGCCAGCTTTCTTT. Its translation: CASSYESSGQPAFF.